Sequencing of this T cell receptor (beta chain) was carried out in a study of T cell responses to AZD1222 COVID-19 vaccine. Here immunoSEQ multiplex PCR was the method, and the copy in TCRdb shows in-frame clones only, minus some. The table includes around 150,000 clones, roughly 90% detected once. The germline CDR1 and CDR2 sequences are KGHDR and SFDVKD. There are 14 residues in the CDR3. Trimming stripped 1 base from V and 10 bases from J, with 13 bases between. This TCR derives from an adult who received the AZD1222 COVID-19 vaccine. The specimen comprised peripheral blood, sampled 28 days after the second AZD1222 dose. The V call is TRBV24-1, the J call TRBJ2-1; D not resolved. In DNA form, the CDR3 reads TGTGCCACCAGTGATTTCCTCCGGGCCGAAGAGCAGTTCTTC. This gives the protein CATSDFLRAEEQFF.